This record looks at one T cell receptor (beta chain) sequence and its context. Within the sample, other DNA sequences also encode this same CDR3. Per germline, CDR1 SGHRS and CDR2 YFSETQ. This CDR3 is 14 amino acids long. V trimming: 4 bases; J trimming: 7 bases; junction bases outside the gene matches: 6. These data are taken from a study of T cells in narcolepsy. Assay used: immunoSEQ multiplex PCR; TCRdb lists only in-frame clones, some missing. The sample yields about 21,000 clones, under 95% seen once. This rearrangement joins TRBV5-1 to TRBJ2-3; 10 bases line up with TRBD2. This sequence was found in a human donor with narcolepsy. Material: CD45RA- memory CD4+ T cells from PBMCs. The chain's CDR3 is CASSRSGRDHTQYF. CDR3 DNA sequence: TGCGCCAGCAGCCGAAGCGGGAGGGACCATACGCAGTATTTT.